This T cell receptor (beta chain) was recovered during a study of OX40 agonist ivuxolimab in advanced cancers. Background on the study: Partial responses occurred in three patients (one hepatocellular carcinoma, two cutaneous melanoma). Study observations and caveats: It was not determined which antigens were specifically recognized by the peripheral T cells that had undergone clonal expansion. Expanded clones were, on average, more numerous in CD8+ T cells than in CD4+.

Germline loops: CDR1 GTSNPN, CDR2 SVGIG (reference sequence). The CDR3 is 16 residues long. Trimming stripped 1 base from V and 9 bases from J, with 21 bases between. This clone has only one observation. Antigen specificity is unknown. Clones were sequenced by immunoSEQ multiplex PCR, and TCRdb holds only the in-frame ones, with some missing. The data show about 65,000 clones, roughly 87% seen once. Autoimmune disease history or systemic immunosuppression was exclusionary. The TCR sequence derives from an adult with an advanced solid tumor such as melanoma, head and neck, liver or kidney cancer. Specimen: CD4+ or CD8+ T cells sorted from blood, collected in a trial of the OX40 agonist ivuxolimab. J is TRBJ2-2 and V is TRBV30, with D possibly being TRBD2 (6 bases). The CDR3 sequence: CAWSAPGTLFLRELFF. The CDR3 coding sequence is TGTGCCTGGAGTGCACCCGGGACTTTATTTTTGCGGGAGCTGTTTTTT. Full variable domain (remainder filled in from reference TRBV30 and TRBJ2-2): SQTIHQWPATLVQPVGSPLSLECTVEGTSNPNLYWYRQAAGRGLQLLFYSVGIGQISSEVPQNLSASRPQDRQFILSSKKLLLSDSGFYLCAWSAPGTLFLRELFFGEGSRLTVL.